These T cell receptor beta chains were read from a single sample in a study of OX40 agonist ivuxolimab in advanced cancers. TCRdb's copy holds only in-frame clones and misses some; the assay was immunoSEQ multiplex PCR. The sample lists tens of thousands of clones, roughly nine tenths occurring once. Sequenced material: CD4+ or CD8+ T cells sorted from blood, taken in a trial of the OX40 agonist ivuxolimab. The source is an adult with an advanced solid tumor such as melanoma, head and neck, liver or kidney cancer. Each CDR3 is given with its conserved first and last residue. The order of the fields is CDR3 protein, CDR3 DNA, clone size, D gene, J gene, V gene. A D gene is named only where the DNA matches it firmly. Only part of the rows carry a size: once, few, many, or a class if the clone is expanded.

CASSVAGGDTDTQYF | TGTGCCAGCAGCGTAGCGGGAGGGGACACAGATACGCAGTATTTT | - | TRBD2 | TRBJ2-3 | TRBV9
CASSLGRTSTDTQYF | TGTGCCAGCAGCTTGGGGCGGACCAGCACAGATACGCAGTATTTT | - | - | TRBJ2-3 | TRBV5-6
CASSLGPSIAYEQYF | TGTGCCAGTAGCTTAGGTCCTAGTATTGCCTACGAGCAGTACTTT | - | - | TRBJ2-7 | TRBV19
CASSFDRNLNNEQFF | TGTGCCAGCAGTTTTGACAGGAACCTAAACAATGAGCAGTTCTTC | - | - | TRBJ2-1 | TRBV28
CASSQGSAGVYEQYF | TGCGCCAGCAGCCAAGGTTCAGCGGGAGTCTACGAGCAGTACTTC | - | TRBD2 | TRBJ2-7 | TRBV4-3
CASSFSDSWDIQYF | TGTGCCAGCAGCTTTTCGGACAGTTGGGACATTCAGTACTTC | - | - | TRBJ2-4 | TRBV5-4
CASSLTGATEAFF | TGTGCCAGCAGTTTAACTGGGGCGACTGAAGCTTTCTTT | - | - | TRBJ1-1 | TRBV27
CASSQSVAGEGDNEQFF | TGCGCCAGCAGCCAAAGTGTAGCGGGAGAAGGAGACAATGAGCAGTTCTTC | once | TRBD2 | TRBJ2-1 | TRBV4-3
CASSLAWGKDEQYF | TGTGCCAGCAGCTTGGCTTGGGGTAAGGACGAGCAGTACTTC | - | - | TRBJ2-7 | TRBV5-6
CASSSTPGVALQETQYF | TGTGCCAGCAGCTCTACGCCAGGCGTGGCTCTCCAAGAGACCCAGTACTTC | - | - | TRBJ2-5 | TRBV7-9
CASRDRDQRDTQYF | TGTGCCAGCAGAGACAGGGACCAACGAGATACGCAGTATTTT | - | TRBD1 | TRBJ2-3 | TRBV7-9
CSVSSPTQYF | TGCAGTGTTAGCTCCCCTACGCAGTATTTT | - | - | TRBJ2-3 | TRBV20-1
CASSLGDRGLYEQYF | TGTGCCAGCAGCTTGGGGGACAGGGGATTATACGAGCAGTACTTC | - | TRBD1 | TRBJ2-7 | TRBV4-2
CASSHRGRDEQFF | TGTGCCAGCAGCCACAGGGGGCGCGATGAGCAGTTCTTC | - | TRBD1 | TRBJ2-1 | TRBV28